What follows are 29 T cell receptor beta chains derived from one specimen sequenced in a study of early T cells in non-severe SARS-CoV-2 infection. Using its own MiXCR run on the 5' RACE reads, TCRdb lists one record per CDR3 protein. The sample carries tens of thousands of distinct CDR3 sequences, 5% to 6.5% recorded once. The sequenced sample was whole blood. Every receptor here comes from an adult who was a healthcare worker with PCR-confirmed SARS-CoV-2 infection or an uninfected control (not recorded which).

The chain employs TRBV6-1 and TRBJ2-4; possible D gene TRBD1, 6 bases. CDR1 and CDR2 (germline): MNHNS, SASEGT. With 5 bases removed from V and 4 bases from J, the gap between germline ends came to 18 bases. The CDR3 runs to 16 residues. DNA for the CDR3: TGTGCCAGCAGTTACGACAGGACCTCCCTTAAAAACATTCAGTACTTC. Its translation: CASSYDRTSLKNIQYF.

This clonotype was counted ten times or more. This chain uses TRBV5-4 with TRBJ2-1; 7 nucleotides line up with TRBD2. V was clipped by 0 bases and J by 5 bases; unmatched bases: 5. The germline CDR1 and CDR2 sequences are SGHNT and YYREEE (reference sequence). The CDR3 runs 15 residues. CDR3 residues: CASSLELATNNEQFF. CDR3 DNA sequence: TGTGCCAGCAGCTTGGAACTAGCGACGAACAATGAGCAGTTCTTC.

This clonotype was observed at least ten times. This sequence joins TRBV29-1 and TRBJ2-1; 7 nucleotides match TRBD2. This CDR3 region has 14 residues. With V trimmed by 2 bases and J by 6 bases, 7 bases remained unmatched. Germline assignment: CDR1 SQVTM and CDR2 ANQGSEA. The CDR3 nucleotides are TGCAGCGTTGAAAAGCGCGGGAGAAGCAATGAGCAGTTCTTC. Amino acids: CSVEKRGRSNEQFF.

This clonotype occurred many times. The V and J genes are TRBV29-1 and TRBJ1-1, with D hard to call. From germline, CDR1 is SQVTM and CDR2 ANQGSEA. CDR3 size: 15 residues. With 3 bases removed from V and 4 bases from J, the gap between germline ends came to 18 bases. CDR3 coding DNA: TGCAGCGTTGATCGGGGTCGACAAATGGGCACTGAAGCTTTCTTT. Translating gives CSVDRGRQMGTEAFF.

Only a few counts were recorded for this clonotype. This chain's CDR3 is CASSGRARGATDTQYF. The DNA for the CDR3 is TGTGCCAGCAGTGGGAGGGCGCGGGGGGCCACAGATACGCAGTATTTT. The chain combines TRBV28 with TRBJ2-3, with 8 bases fitting TRBD2. CDR3 size: 16 residues. V lost 5 bases and J lost 2; bases outside the gene matches: 9. Germline V lookup: CDR1 MDHEN, CDR2 SYDVKM.

This clonotype came up many times. The chain links TRBV6-6 to TRBJ2-7; 8 nucleotides align to TRBD1. The germline gives CDR1 MNHNY, CDR2 SVGAGI (reference sequence). V shed 5 bases, J shed 7 bases, and the junction held 7 bases outside the gene matches. This CDR3 spans 13 amino acids. The CDR3, as DNA: TGTGCCAGCAGTCGACCGACAGGGGAGGAGCAGTACTTC. Residues: CASSRPTGEEQYF.

This rearrangement joins TRBV30 to TRBJ1-5; 8 nucleotides align to TRBD1. The V and J ends lost 5 bases and 2 bases, in that order; junction bases with no gene match: 2. Looked up from germline, CDR1 is GTSNPN and CDR2 is SVGIG (reference sequence). The CDR3 has 13 amino acids. The CDR3 DNA reads as TGTGCCTGGGGACAGGGTGGCAATCAGCCCCAGCATTTT. This gives the protein CAWGQGGNQPQHF.

This clonotype was found a few times. The chain uses TRBV4-1 and TRBJ2-7; weak D call: TRBD1 (5 bases). Germline-derived CDR1 and CDR2 are MGHRA and YSYEKL. This CDR3 contains 15 residues. V was cut by 4 bases and J by 2 bases, with 15 bases left in between. The CDR3 DNA reads as TGCGCCAGCAGCCGAGAACATGACAGTGCCTACGAGCAGTACTTC. Encoded protein: CASSREHDSAYEQYF.

V usage is TRBV24-1 and J usage is TRBJ2-2, with a weak D call TRBD1 (5 bases). V dropped 4 bases and J dropped 4 bases, with 21 bases sitting between them. The germline CDR1 and CDR2 sequences are KGHDR and SFDVKD. The CDR3 extends over 18 amino acids. CDR3 bases: TGTGCCACCAGTGACTCCAAGGGGCAGGGATACACCACCGGGGAGCTGTTTTTT. Protein: CATSDSKGQGYTTGELFF.

This clonotype was counted at least ten times. The chain couples TRBV7-6 to TRBJ2-1; the match to TRBD2 covers 9 bases. This CDR3 region has 15 residues. V shed 7 bases, J shed 6 bases, and the junction held 10 bases outside the gene matches. CDR1 and CDR2 (germline): SGHVS, FNYEAQ. The CDR3 here is CASTYSGGMINEQFF. As DNA, the CDR3 is TGTGCCAGCACTTATAGCGGGGGCATGATCAATGAGCAGTTCTTC.

This clonotype was seen ten or more times. The chain employs TRBV7-2 and TRBJ2-7, with 8 bases fitting TRBD2. Germline-derived CDR1 and CDR2 are SGHTA and FQGNSA. CDR3 length equals 16 residues. Trimming at V came to 4 bases and at J to 2 bases, leaving 10 bases not matched to a gene. CDR3 region: CASSSRLAGGPYEQYF. CDR3 DNA sequence: TGTGCCAGCAGCTCCCGTTTGGCGGGAGGCCCCTACGAGCAGTACTTC.

The chain links TRBV12-3 or TRBV12-4 to TRBJ2-7; TRBD1 agrees at 10 bases. The CDR3 length is 15 residues. Germline trimming cut 5 bases from V and 6 bases from J; bases unmatched to any gene: 10. CDR3 sequence (DNA): TGTGCCAGCAGTACTGCCGGGACAGGGGTACTCGAGCAGTACTTC. The encoded protein is CASSTAGTGVLEQYF.

This clonotype showed up many times. The chain recombines TRBV6-4 with TRBJ2-5; 9 bases fit TRBD2. Germline V CDR1 and CDR2: MRHNA, SNTAGT. The V segment lost 3 bases and the J segment 2 bases; nucleotides outside the gene matches: 4. The length of the CDR3 is 15 residues. The CDR3 region is CASSERSGGQETQYF. The DNA for the CDR3 is TGTGCCAGCAGTGAGCGAAGCGGGGGGCAAGAGACCCAGTACTTC.

This clonotype was recorded at least ten times. V usage is TRBV10-3 and J usage is TRBJ2-1, with 7 bases lining up with TRBD1. This CDR3 contains 11 residues. CDR1 ENHRY and CDR2 SYGVKD come from the germline V gene. Trimming cost V 8 bases and J 7 bases; bases outside gene matches: 2. The CDR3 protein is CAISTGNEQFF. The CDR3 bases are TGTGCCATCTCGACAGGGAATGAGCAGTTCTTC.

The chain carries TRBV5-5 and TRBJ2-3; D remains unclear. Germline V gene sequence: CDR1 SGHKS, CDR2 YYEKEE (reference sequence). Between the trimmed V and J ends, which lost 0 bases and 0 bases, there was a span of 8 bases. The CDR3 extends over 15 amino acids. CDR3 residues: CASSLEALSTDTQYF. The CDR3 nucleotides read TGTGCCAGCAGCTTGGAGGCTTTAAGCACAGATACGCAGTATTTT.

In DNA form, the CDR3 reads TGTGCCAGCAGCCAAGCACATCGACAGGGGACAAACCAAGAGACCCAGTACTTC. As protein: CASSQAHRQGTNQETQYF. The chain is built from TRBV4-2 and TRBJ2-5; 8 bases agree with TRBD1. After removal of 1 base from V and 0 bases from J, the junction contained 10 bases not matched to a gene. The CDR3 runs 18 residues. Germline V gene lookup returns CDR1 LGHNA and CDR2 YNFKEQ.

The V call is TRBV29-1, the J call TRBJ2-2; no clear D gene. Trimming pared 4 bases from V and 3 bases from J, leaving 9 bases between. Germline loops: CDR1 SQVTM, CDR2 ANQGSEA. This CDR3 is 13 amino acids long. The CDR3 is CSVGRADTGELFF. DNA of the CDR3: TGCAGCGTTGGAAGGGCCGACACCGGGGAGCTGTTTTTT.

The chain combines TRBV7-2 with TRBJ2-1; 11 bases map to TRBD2. The V gene's germline CDR1 is SGHTA and CDR2 FQGNSA. CDR3 size: 19 residues. The V segment lost 5 bases and the J segment 8 bases; nucleotides outside the gene matches: 20. CDR3 nucleotides: TGTGCCAGCAGCCGTTGGGGTTCTAGCGGGGGGAGCCCCTCGGATGAGCAGTTCTTC. Translation: CASSRWGSSGGSPSDEQFF.

This clonotype was seen many times. The chain carries TRBV27 and TRBJ1-5; no definite D call. Trimming took 7 bases from V and 4 from J, leaving 8 bases between them. Germline lookup yields CDR1 MNHEY and CDR2 SMNVEV (reference sequence). The CDR3 length is 12 residues. CDR3 region: CASTTTNQPQHF. The DNA of the CDR3 is TGTGCCAGCACGACAACGAATCAGCCCCAGCATTTT.

This clonotype has at least ten counts. The chain couples TRBV6-2 or TRBV6-3 to TRBJ2-1, with TRBD2 matching 7 bases. CDR1 is MNHEY and CDR2 is SVGEGT in the germline V gene. Germline trimming cut 4 bases from V and 4 bases from J; bases unmatched to any gene: 4. The CDR3 length is 14 residues. In DNA form, the CDR3 reads TGTGCCAGCAGTTCCCTAGCGGTTTACAATGAGCAGTTCTTC. The encoded protein is CASSSLAVYNEQFF.

This clonotype has at least ten counts. This sequence joins TRBV6-2 or TRBV6-3 and TRBJ2-7; D ambiguous. This CDR3 comprises 11 residues. Trimming removed 5 bases at V and 5 bases at J, with 7 bases between. Germline V gene data show CDR1 as MNHEY and CDR2 as SVGEGT. CDR3 bases: TGTGCCAGCAGTGTGGGCCACGAGCAGTACTTC. Protein: CASSVGHEQYF.

In DNA form, the CDR3 reads TGTGCCAGCAGTTACTCGGGGACGTACAATGAGCAGTTCTTC. The encoded protein is CASSYSGTYNEQFF. The chain has TRBV6-2 or TRBV6-3 and TRBJ2-1, with D perhaps assigned TRBD1 or TRBD2 (5 bases each). The CDR3 length is 14 residues. The germline CDR1 and CDR2 sequences are MNHEY and SVGEGT. With 0 bases removed from V and 4 bases from J, the gap between germline ends came to 7 bases.

The genes are TRBV30 and TRBJ1-5; TRBD1 might be the D (6 bases). Germline CDR1 and CDR2: GTSNPN and SVGIG (reference sequence). The CDR3 is 17 residues long. V was trimmed by 0 bases and J by 1 base, leaving 16 bases between them. The CDR3: CAWSVRFGTSSNQPQHF. CDR3 nucleotide sequence: TGTGCCTGGAGTGTAAGATTTGGGACATCCAGCAATCAGCCCCAGCATTTT.

This sequence joins TRBV7-2 and TRBJ2-3, with D unresolved. The CDR3 length is 15 residues. V was clipped by 5 bases and J by 6 bases, with 18 bases between them. The germline gives CDR1 SGHTA, CDR2 FQGNSA. The DNA of the CDR3 is TGTGCCAGCAGCCGAGATAGAATCTATGAGGATACGCAGTATTTT. Encoded protein: CASSRDRIYEDTQYF.

Many counts were recorded for this clonotype. The CDR3 DNA sequence: TGTGCCAGCAGCCCCGGGGCAGCGGGTAATTCACCCCTCCACTTT. This gives the protein CASSPGAAGNSPLHF. The V and J genes are TRBV9 and TRBJ1-6; possibly TRBD1 for D (5 bases). The germline V and J ends were trimmed by 4 bases and 6 bases, with 14 bases remaining between them. The CDR3 extends over 15 amino acids. The germline gives CDR1 SGDLS, CDR2 YYNGEE. The whole variable domain, remainder taken from reference TRBV9 and TRBJ1-6, is DSGVTQTPKHLITATGQRVTLRCSPRSGDLSVYWYQQSLDQGLQFLIQYYNGEERAKGNILERFSAQQFPDLHSELNLSSLELGDSALYFCASSPGAAGNSPLHFGNGTRLTVT.

This clonotype was seen at least ten times. The rearrangement links TRBV12-3 or TRBV12-4 to TRBJ2-7; 8 bases are a match to TRBD1. This CDR3 is 15 amino acids long. V lost 2 bases and J lost 3; bases outside the gene matches: 6. The CDR3 sequence is CASSLMTGAYYEQYF. The CDR3 DNA reads TGTGCCAGCAGTTTAATGACAGGGGCTTACTACGAGCAGTACTTC.

This clonotype was detected only a few times. This chain uses TRBV28 with TRBJ2-3, with 9 bases identical to TRBD2. This CDR3 has 15 residues. The germline CDR1 and CDR2 sequences are MDHEN and SYDVKM. V lost 6 bases, J lost 0 bases, and 4 bases stayed unmatched. The DNA for the CDR3 is TGTGCCAGCAGGAGAAGCGGGAGGAGCACAGATACGCAGTATTTT. Translating gives CASRRSGRSTDTQYF.

This sequence joins TRBV29-1 and TRBJ1-1; D may be TRBD1 (5 bases). Germline V CDR1 and CDR2: SQVTM, ANQGSEA. The CDR3 is 11 residues long. The ends were cut back, 6 bases at V and 5 bases at J, with 10 bases in the middle. CDR3 sequence: CSVGPGTEAFF. CDR3 sequence (DNA): TGCAGCGTGGGACCTGGGACTGAAGCTTTCTTT.

This sequence joins TRBV10-3 and TRBJ2-7; tentatively, D is TRBD1 (5 bases). Germline V gene data show CDR1 as ENHRY and CDR2 as SYGVKD. V was clipped by 6 bases and J by 2 bases, with 11 bases between them. This CDR3 has 13 residues. For the CDR3, the DNA is TGTGCCATCAGAGACAGCGCAACCTACGAGCAGTACTTC. It codes for CAIRDSATYEQYF.